In this sample, the clone carrying this TCR beta chain turned up a few times. The target antigen is unknown. With 6 bases clipped from V and 1 base from J, the junction kept 4 bases outside the gene matches. The CDR3 is made up of 16 amino acids. Germline V CDR1 and CDR2: ENHRY, SYGVKD. The data are from a study of STAT5B mutations in CD4+ large granular lymphocyte leukemia. Overall study: Healthy donors showed HLA-associated enrichment of the CDR3 'QG' motif. Study results and limitations: TRBV06-family usage was enriched in top patient clones (8/27) versus controls (2/35). CD4-sorted patient repertoires seemed more clonal than healthy CD4+ repertoires.

The repertoire was sequenced with immunoSEQ multiplex PCR; TCRdb's copy has only in-frame clones and lacks some. The sample contains 32,000 or so clones, under 85% of which appear only once. The sequence was collected from a human donor in good health. The specimen was CD4+ T cells from blood buffy coats. The V gene is TRBV10-3, the J gene TRBJ1-4, with 11 bases that match TRBD1. CDR3 protein: CAISPGQGVTNEKLFF. The CDR3 DNA reads as TGTGCCATCAGCCCGGGACAGGGGGTAACTAATGAAAAACTGTTTTTT.